The 24 T cell receptor beta chains presented below share a single source sample, sequenced in a study of T cell changes during pregnancy in multiple sclerosis. Method: immunoSEQ multiplex PCR; TCRdb's copy keeps in-frame clones and lacks some. The sample contains 37,000 or so clones, around 94% of which appear only once. Specimen: peripheral blood, collected in the third trimester of pregnancy. The source is a female donor with multiple sclerosis, enrolled in a pregnancy study.

The chain carries TRBV19 and TRBJ1-1; TRBD1 agrees at 7 bases. This CDR3 region has 14 residues. The trim removed 7 bases at V and 0 bases at J, leaving 5 bases unmatched. Germline values: CDR1 LNHDA, CDR2 SQIVND (reference sequence). The CDR3 spells CASKAGGMNTEAFF. CDR3 in DNA: TGTGCCAGTAAGGCAGGGGGTATGAACACTGAAGCTTTCTTT. Complete variable domain (other parts from reference TRBV19 and TRBJ1-1): DGGITQSPKYLFRKEGQNVTLSCEQNLNHDAMYWYRQDPGQGLRLIYYSQIVNDFQKGDIAEGYSVSREKKESFPLTVTSAQKNPTAFYLCASKAGGMNTEAFFGQGTRLTVV.

This chain uses TRBV7-2 with TRBJ1-2; TRBD1 matches 8 bases. The trim removed 4 bases at V and 0 bases at J, leaving 7 bases unmatched. Germline CDR1 SGHTA, CDR2 FQGNSA. The CDR3 is 16 amino acids. The CDR3 region has the DNA TGTGCCAGCAGCTCGGACAGGGCCCCCACTAACTATGGCTACACCTTC. Translating gives CASSSDRAPTNYGYTF.

The chain couples TRBV6-6 to TRBJ1-3, with D perhaps TRBD1 (6 bases). Germline CDR1 MNHNY, CDR2 SVGAGI (reference sequence). This CDR3 has 15 residues. Trimming left V 3 bases short and J 7 bases short, with 16 bases between. CDR3 sequence reads: CASSYGGAGGNTIYF. The DNA for the CDR3 is TGTGCCAGCAGTTATGGGGGGGCTGGGGGGAACACCATATATTTT.

V gene TRBV29-1 combines with J gene TRBJ1-1; D gene ambiguous. Germline CDR1 SQVTM, CDR2 ANQGSEA. The CDR3 totals 11 residues. V was clipped by 0 bases and J by 11 bases, with 10 bases between them. CDR3 in amino acids: CSVEDRRSAFF. CDR3 in DNA: TGCAGCGTTGAAGATCGGCGTAGCGCTTTCTTT.

V and J are TRBV5-1 and TRBJ2-1, with 7 bases aligning to TRBD1. This CDR3 is built from 15 residues. The junction had 14 bases not matched to a gene; V was cut back by 6 bases and J by 8 bases. In germline, CDR1 is SGHRS, CDR2 YFSETQ. CDR3 nucleotide sequence: TGCGCCAGCATTATATCGACAGGGCGTGGGGATGAGCAGTTCTTC. It specifies CASIISTGRGDEQFF.

V gene TRBV4-3 combines with J gene TRBJ1-1; D unresolved. This CDR3 spans 14 amino acids. Deletions cut 3 bases from V and 4 bases from J, with 12 bases between. CDR1 is LGHNA, CDR2 YSLEER, per germline. Written as DNA, the CDR3 is TGCGCCAGCAGCCATTCCCCTGAGGGCACTGAAGCTTTCTTT. Protein product: CASSHSPEGTEAFF.

The J gene is TRBJ2-3, the V gene TRBV7-9; 8 positions agree with TRBD2. Germline values: CDR1 SEHNR, CDR2 FQNEAQ (reference sequence). The CDR3 contains 19 residues. With 1 base clipped from V and 4 bases from J, the junction kept 16 bases outside the gene matches. The CDR3 reads CASSLELAGYPLEADTQYF. The CDR3 DNA sequence: TGTGCCAGCAGCTTAGAATTAGCGGGATACCCTCTAGAGGCAGATACGCAGTATTTT.

The chain has TRBV9 and TRBJ2-7; 9 bases are shared with TRBD1. CDR1 is SGDLS and CDR2 is YYNGEE in the germline V gene. The CDR3 has 15 amino acids. J lost 0 bases, V lost 2 bases, and 3 bases had no gene match. The CDR3 reads CASSVGQGRSYEQYF. The CDR3 bases are TGTGCCAGCAGCGTCGGACAGGGGCGCTCCTACGAGCAGTACTTC. Using reference TRBV9 and TRBJ2-7 for the parts outside the CDR3, the full variable domain is DSGVTQTPKHLITATGQRVTLRCSPRSGDLSVYWYQQSLDQGLQFLIQYYNGEERAKGNILERFSAQQFPDLHSELNLSSLELGDSALYFCASSVGQGRSYEQYFGPGTRLTVT.

This clone appeared once. The rearrangement uses TRBV21-1 and TRBJ2-7; the D call in the table, TRBD1, was not verified against the DNA. TRBV21-1 is termed a pseudogene. The CDR3 extends over 14 amino acids. The CDR3 region has the DNA TGTGCCAGCGTCTCAGGGGGGCGACCCTACGAGCAGTACTTC. This encodes CASVSGGRPYEQYF.

The chain employs TRBV7-2 and TRBJ2-1; 10 bases match TRBD1. V shed 6 bases, J shed 7 bases, and the junction held 6 bases outside the gene matches. The CDR3 contains 14 residues. In germline, CDR1 is SGHTA, CDR2 FQGNSA. CDR3 nucleotides: TGTGCCAGCAGTCTCCGGGACAGGGGAAATGAGCAGTTCTTC. Encoded protein: CASSLRDRGNEQFF.

The CDR3 DNA reads TGTGCCAGCTCACTATCACTAGCGGGGGCACAAGAGACCCAGTACTTC. Protein: CASSLSLAGAQETQYF. The genes are TRBV18 and TRBJ2-5; 11 bases match TRBD2. This CDR3 comprises 16 residues. V gave up 4 bases and J gave up 2 bases; unmatched junction bases: 6. Germline assignment: CDR1 KGHSH and CDR2 LQKENI.

CDR3 nucleotide sequence: TGTGCCTGGAGTCACACAGGCAACTATGGCTACACCTTC. It is translated as CAWSHTGNYGYTF. V and J are TRBV30 and TRBJ1-2; perhaps TRBD1 as D (5 bases). The germline V gene encodes CDR1 GTSNPN and CDR2 SVGIG (reference sequence). V dropped 2 bases and J dropped 2 bases, with 9 bases sitting between them. The CDR3 spans 13 residues. The full variable domain, with the rest looked up from reference TRBV30 and TRBJ1-2, is SQTIHQWPATLVQPVGSPLSLECTVEGTSNPNLYWYRQAAGRGLQLLFYSVGIGQISSEVPQNLSASRPQDRQFILSSKKLLLSDSGFYLCAWSHTGNYGYTFGSGTRLTVV.

This clone was detected once. This sequence joins TRBV7-8 and TRBJ2-7, with 9 bases lining up with TRBD1. Germline values: CDR1 SGHVS, CDR2 FQNEAQ. V trimming: 8 bases; J trimming: 6 bases; junction bases outside the gene matches: 5. The length of the CDR3 is 12 residues. The CDR3 is CASGTGYGEQYF. In DNA form, the CDR3 reads TGTGCCAGCGGGACAGGGTACGGCGAGCAGTACTTC. The variable domain in full, completed from reference TRBV7-8 and TRBJ2-7, reads GAGVSQSPRYKVAKRGQDVALRCDPISGHVSLFWYQQALGQGPEFLTYFQNEAQLDKSGLPSDRFFAERPEGSVSTLKIQRTQQEDSAVYLCASGTGYGEQYFGPGTRLTVT.

The chain couples TRBV5-3 to TRBJ2-7; 9 nucleotides match TRBD1. TRBV5-3 is recorded as an ORF, its role being uncertain. CDR3 size: 15 residues. J gave up 2 bases and V 7 bases, and 10 bases lay outside the gene matches. CDR3: CARSLADRGPYEQYF. CDR3 sequence (DNA): TGTGCCAGATCCCTCGCGGACAGGGGCCCCTACGAGCAGTACTTC.

This clone is a singleton in its sample. V is TRBV7-9 and J is TRBJ2-3, with 12 bases that match TRBD2. Germline-derived CDR1 and CDR2 are SEHNR and FQNEAQ (reference sequence). This CDR3 comprises 15 residues. The V segment lost 4 bases and the J segment 4 bases; nucleotides outside the gene matches: 3. The DNA of the CDR3 is TGTGCCAGCAGCTCTAGCGGGAGGGCCGCAGATACGCAGTATTTT. Translating it yields CASSSSGRAADTQYF.

This rearrangement joins TRBV6-5 to TRBJ2-7, with D unclear. Germline V lookup: CDR1 MNHEY, CDR2 SVGAGI. The V end was cut by 2 bases, the J end by 2 bases, with 7 bases between. This CDR3 region has 13 residues. CDR3 coding DNA: TGTGCCAGCAGTTACCGGGTCGCCTACGAGCAGTACTTC. Encoded protein: CASSYRVAYEQYF.

The chain recombines TRBV2 with TRBJ2-2, with 9 bases fitting TRBD1. CDR1 is SNHLY and CDR2 is FYNNEI in the germline V gene. The J segment lost 3 bases and the V segment lost 9 bases, leaving 5 bases of the junction unmatched. The CDR3 totals 14 residues. CDR3 sequence: CASGRDRDTGELFF. CDR3 bases: TGTGCCAGTGGGAGGGACAGGGACACCGGGGAGCTGTTTTTT.

This sequence joins TRBV30 and TRBJ2-7, with D perhaps matching TRBD1 (6 bases). This CDR3 region has 14 residues. Germline V gene lookup returns CDR1 GTSNPN and CDR2 SVGIG (reference sequence). Trimming left V 1 base short and J 3 bases short, with 13 bases between. This CDR3 is CAWSGTDLFYEQYF. The CDR3 nucleotides read TGTGCCTGGAGTGGGACAGATCTTTTCTACGAGCAGTACTTC.

The V call is TRBV6-6, the J call TRBJ2-5; 8 nucleotides line up with TRBD2. The CDR3 is 16 residues long. Germline loops: CDR1 MNHNY, CDR2 SVGAGI (reference sequence). Unmatched junction bases numbered 13, after V lost 5 bases and J lost 5 bases. Here the CDR3 reads CASSPPGGLAGETQYF. The CDR3, as DNA: TGTGCCAGCAGTCCCCCGGGCGGGCTAGCGGGCGAGACCCAGTACTTC.

The chain employs TRBV4-3 and TRBJ2-7; possibly TRBD2 for D (6 bases). This CDR3 spans 16 amino acids. The germline gives CDR1 LGHNA, CDR2 YSLEER. V was clipped by 3 bases and J by 1 base, with 16 bases between them. The CDR3 spells CASSHSQGRFSYEQYF. CDR3 DNA: TGCGCCAGCAGCCATTCCCAAGGGAGGTTTTCCTACGAGCAGTACTTC.

The rearrangement joins TRBV29-1 to TRBJ2-7, with D possibly TRBD1 on 5 matching bases. From germline, CDR1 is SQVTM and CDR2 ANQGSEA. The CDR3 is made up of 15 amino acids. Between the trimmed V and J ends, which lost 2 bases and 0 bases, there was a span of 14 bases. The CDR3 region is CSVELRQGASYEQYF. In DNA form, the CDR3 reads TGCAGCGTTGAATTAAGGCAGGGTGCCTCCTACGAGCAGTACTTC.

This clone was picked up one time. The rearrangement links TRBV7-2 to TRBJ2-7; TRBD2 agrees at 13 bases. This CDR3 is 16 amino acids long. V lost 4 bases, J lost 2 bases, and 5 bases stayed unmatched. Per germline, CDR1 SGHTA and CDR2 FQGNSA. The CDR3 DNA reads TGTGCCAGCAGCTGGGCTACTAGCGGGGGGGCCTACGAGCAGTACTTC. Translated: CASSWATSGGAYEQYF.

V and J are TRBV10-3 and TRBJ1-5; the match to TRBD1 covers 7 bases. Trimming at V came to 6 bases and at J to 5 bases, leaving 1 base not matched to a gene. The CDR3 is 12 amino acids. Germline V gene lookup returns CDR1 ENHRY and CDR2 SYGVKD. The CDR3 is CAISQGDQPQHF. CDR3 bases: TGTGCCATCAGCCAGGGGGATCAGCCCCAGCATTTT.

The rearrangement uses TRBV6-5 and TRBJ2-2; 11 positions agree with TRBD1. CDR1 is MNHEY, CDR2 SVGAGI, per germline. CDR3 length: 15 amino acids. Trimming took 6 bases from V and 5 from J; bases not matched to a gene: 5. The CDR3 nucleotides are TGTGCCAGCAGCCCCGGGACAGGGGGTACCGGGGAGCTGTTTTTT. This translates into CASSPGTGGTGELFF.